These 15 T cell receptor beta chains were all obtained from the same sample, sequenced in a study of CD8 T cells in Susac syndrome. With random hexamers, roughly 0.5 to 1 ug RNA was reverse transcribed. TCRdb fed the immunoSEQ multiplex PCR reads into MiXCR, producing one record per CDR3 protein. Of roughly 200,000 distinct CDR3 sequences in the sample, about 95% were seen once. Sequencing used CD4+ T cells from PBMCs. These receptors all come from a human donor with multiple sclerosis.

This chain uses TRBV7-2 with TRBJ2-1; 7 nucleotides align to TRBD2. The length of the CDR3 is 14 residues. Germline values: CDR1 SGHTA, CDR2 FQGNSA. Losses at the gene ends were 0 bases for V and 8 bases for J; bases not matched to a gene: 4. Here the CDR3 reads CASSLALLADEQFF. CDR3 nucleotide sequence: TGTGCCAGCAGCTTAGCGCTTCTAGCGGATGAGCAGTTCTTC.

The genes are TRBV19 and TRBJ1-2; tentative D call: TRBD1 (5 bases). CDR1 is LNHDA and CDR2 is SQIVND in the germline V gene (reference sequence). The CDR3 totals 13 residues. Trimming took off 9 bases at V and 4 bases at J, with 15 bases between the two ends. CDR3 coding DNA: TGTGCCAGCGGGGGGAGGGAGACCTATGGCTACACCTTC. Translated, it gives CASGGRETYGYTF.

This clonotype has only one observation. The chain carries TRBV11-2 and TRBJ2-2; D might be TRBD2 (6 bases). This CDR3 has 15 amino acids. Between the trimmed V and J ends, which lost 0 bases and 3 bases, there was a span of 8 bases. Germline V gene sequence: CDR1 SGHAT, CDR2 FQNNGV. CDR3 sequence (DNA): TGTGCCAGCAGCTTAGAGGGACTCCACACCGGGGAGCTGTTTTTT. The encoded protein is CASSLEGLHTGELFF.

CDR3 coding DNA: TGTGCCAGCAGTTTAGCCGTGGTTGGAGTCACCTTC. Its translation is CASSLAVVGVTF. The chain carries TRBV12-3 or TRBV12-4 and TRBJ1-2; no firm D call. The CDR3 covers 12 residues. V was trimmed by 0 bases and J by 13 bases, leaving 12 bases between them.

The chain employs TRBV2 and TRBJ1-6; D remains ambiguous. CDR1 is SNHLY, CDR2 FYNNEI, per germline. This CDR3 contains 10 residues. V was cut by 9 bases and J by 16 bases, with 13 bases left in between. CDR3 DNA sequence: TGTGCCAGATTCGACGGATATCTCCACTTT. It codes for CARFDGYLHF. The variable domain in full, completed from reference TRBV2 and TRBJ1-6, reads EPEVTQTPSHQVTQMGQEVILRCVPISNHLYFYWYRQILGQKVEFLVSFYNNEISEKSEIFDDQFSVERPDGSNFTLKIRSTKLEDSAMYFCARFDGYLHFGNGTRLTVT.

The chain joins TRBV9 to TRBJ2-5, with 7 nucleotides matching TRBD2. V lost 0 bases and J lost 5; bases outside the gene matches: 7. Germline V CDR1 and CDR2: SGDLS, YYNGEE. This CDR3 has 15 residues. The CDR3 coding sequence is TGTGCCAGCAGCGTAGCACCGGGGGGTAGGGAGACCCAGTACTTC. It codes for CASSVAPGGRETQYF.

This chain uses TRBV3-1 with TRBJ1-5, with a tentative D call TRBD1 (6 bases). The CDR3 sequence is 16 residues long. Germline V gives CDR1 LGHDT, CDR2 YNNKEL (reference sequence). The V and J ends lost 2 bases and 2 bases respectively, with 13 bases between them. DNA for the CDR3: TGTGCCAGCAGCCAACACCCAGGGGTTGGCAATCAGCCCCAGCATTTT. Its translation: CASSQHPGVGNQPQHF.

The chain uses TRBV5-4 and TRBJ1-3, with D possibly TRBD1 on 5 matching bases. Germline loops: CDR1 SGHNT, CDR2 YYREEE (reference sequence). The CDR3 is made up of 13 amino acids. Between the trimmed V and J ends, which lost 10 bases and 0 bases, there was a span of 11 bases. CDR3 bases: TGTGCCTCGGGACTCCACTCTGGAAACACCATATATTTT. This codes for CASGLHSGNTIYF. Filled out from reference TRBV5-4 and TRBJ1-3, the complete variable domain reads ETGVTQSPTHLIKTRGQQVTLRCSSQSGHNTVSWYQQALGQGPQFIFQYYREEENGRGNFPPRFSGLQFPNYSSELNVNALELDDSALYLCASGLHSGNTIYFGEGSWLTVV.

Only one count was recorded for this clonotype. This chain uses TRBV5-4 with TRBJ2-7; 7 bases line up with TRBD1. The V and J ends lost 7 bases and 6 bases, in that order; junction bases with no gene match: 7. The CDR3 is 12 residues long. Per the germline V gene, CDR1 is SGHNT and CDR2 is YYREEE (reference sequence). The CDR3 DNA reads TGTGCCAGCGGCCAAGACAGGGTCGAGCAGTACGTC. Amino acids: CASGQDRVEQYV.

V and J are TRBV20-1 and TRBJ2-6, with TRBD2 matching 8 bases. V shed 0 bases and J 4 bases; nucleotides not matched to a gene: 8. Per the germline V gene, CDR1 is DFQATT and CDR2 is SNEGSKA (reference sequence). The CDR3 extends over 17 amino acids. The CDR3 is CSARELGAGGGANVLTF. The CDR3 nucleotides are TGCAGTGCTAGAGAACTGGGGGCGGGGGGCGGGGCCAACGTCCTGACTTTC.

The chain has TRBV21-1 and TRBJ2-7. TRBV21-1 is classified as a pseudogene. The CDR3 has 13 amino acids. The CDR3 coding sequence is TGTGCCAGCAGGAGCAACAGCCTCTACGAGCAGTACGTC. This translates into CASRSNSLYEQYV.

This clonotype was counted a single time. The V and J genes are TRBV20-1 and TRBJ1-6, with D hard to call. Trimming pared 1 base from V and 2 bases from J, leaving 15 bases between. CDR1 DFQATT and CDR2 SNEGSKA come from the germline V gene (reference sequence). The CDR3 runs to 17 residues. The CDR3: CSARVGETKAYNSPLHF. As DNA, the CDR3 is TGCAGTGCTAGAGTTGGGGAGACCAAGGCCTATAATTCACCCCTCCACTTT.

This clonotype was counted once. The chain links TRBV3-1 to TRBJ1-1; 9 nucleotides align to TRBD1. Germline CDR1 is LGHDT and CDR2 is YNNKEL (reference sequence). This CDR3 spans 15 amino acids. J gave up 10 bases and V 1 base, and 10 bases lay outside the gene matches. The CDR3, as DNA: TGTGCCAGCAGCCAAGGTACAGGGGGCGTATTGAGAGCTTTCTTT. It yields the protein CASSQGTGGVLRAFF. Complete variable domain (other parts from reference TRBV3-1 and TRBJ1-1): DTAVSQTPKYLVTQMGNDKSIKCEQNLGHDTMYWYKQDSKKFLKIMFSYNNKELIINETVPNRFSPKSPDKAHLNLHINSLELGDSAVYFCASSQGTGGVLRAFFGQGTRLTVV.

The genes are TRBV5-1 and TRBJ2-2; D may be TRBD1 or TRBD2 (5 bases each). CDR3 length: 14 amino acids. Germline lookup yields CDR1 SGHRS and CDR2 YFSETQ. V was pared by 5 bases and J by 1 base, with 9 bases between. The CDR3 sequence is CASSGGENTGELFF. The CDR3 DNA follows: TGCGCCAGCAGTGGGGGAGAGAACACCGGGGAGCTGTTTTTT. Supplemented by reference TRBV5-1 and TRBJ2-2, the full variable domain reads KAGVTQTPRYLIKTRGQQVTLSCSPISGHRSVSWYQQTPGQGLQFLFEYFSETQRNKGNFPGRFSGRQFSNSRSEMNVSTLELGDSALYLCASSGGENTGELFFGEGSRLTVL.

This sequence joins TRBV6-8 and TRBJ2-7; either TRBD1 or TRBD2 may fit D (5 bases each). Germline loops: CDR1 MNHGY, CDR2 SAAAGT. Trimming left V 2 bases short and J 5 bases short, with 7 bases between. The CDR3 totals 12 residues. For the CDR3, the DNA is TGTGCCAGCAGTTACAGGGACCACGAGCAGTACGTC. Its translation is CASSYRDHEQYV.